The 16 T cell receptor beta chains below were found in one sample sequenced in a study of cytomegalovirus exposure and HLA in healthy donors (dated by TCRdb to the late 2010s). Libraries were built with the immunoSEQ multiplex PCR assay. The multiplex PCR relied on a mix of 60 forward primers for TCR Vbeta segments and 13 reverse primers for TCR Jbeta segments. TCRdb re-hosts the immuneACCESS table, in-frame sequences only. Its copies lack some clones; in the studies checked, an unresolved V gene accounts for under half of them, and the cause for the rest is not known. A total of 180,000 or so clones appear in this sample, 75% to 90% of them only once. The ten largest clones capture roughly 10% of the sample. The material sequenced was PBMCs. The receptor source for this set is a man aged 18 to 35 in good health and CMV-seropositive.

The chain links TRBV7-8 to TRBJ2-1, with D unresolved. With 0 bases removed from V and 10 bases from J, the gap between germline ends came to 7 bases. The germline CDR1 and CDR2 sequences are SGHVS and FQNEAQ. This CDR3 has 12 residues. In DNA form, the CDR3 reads TGTGCCAGCAGCTTAGCGCGGCTAGAGCAGTTCTTC. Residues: CASSLARLEQFF. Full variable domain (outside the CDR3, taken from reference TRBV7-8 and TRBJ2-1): GAGVSQSPRYKVAKRGQDVALRCDPISGHVSLFWYQQALGQGPEFLTYFQNEAQLDKSGLPSDRFFAERPEGSVSTLKIQRTQQEDSAVYLCASSLARLEQFFGPGTRLTVL.

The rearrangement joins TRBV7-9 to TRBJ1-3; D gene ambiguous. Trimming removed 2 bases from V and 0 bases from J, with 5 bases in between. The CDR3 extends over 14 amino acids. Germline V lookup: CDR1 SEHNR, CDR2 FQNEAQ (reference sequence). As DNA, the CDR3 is TGTGCCAGCAGCTTACCAGGCTCTGGAAACACCATATATTTT. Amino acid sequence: CASSLPGSGNTIYF.

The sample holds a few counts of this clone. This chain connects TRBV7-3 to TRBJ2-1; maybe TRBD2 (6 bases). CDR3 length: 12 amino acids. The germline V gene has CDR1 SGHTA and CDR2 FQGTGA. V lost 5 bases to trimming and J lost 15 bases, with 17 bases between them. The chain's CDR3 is CASSQLGGSRFF. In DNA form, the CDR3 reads TGTGCCAGCAGCCAACTGGGGGGAAGTCGGTTCTTC.

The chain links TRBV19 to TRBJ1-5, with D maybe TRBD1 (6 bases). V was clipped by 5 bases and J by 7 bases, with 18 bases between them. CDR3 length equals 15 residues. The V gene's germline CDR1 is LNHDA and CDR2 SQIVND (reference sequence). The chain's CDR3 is CASSLGARARQPQHF. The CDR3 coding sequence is TGTGCCAGTAGTTTGGGGGCCCGGGCGCGGCAGCCCCAGCATTTT.

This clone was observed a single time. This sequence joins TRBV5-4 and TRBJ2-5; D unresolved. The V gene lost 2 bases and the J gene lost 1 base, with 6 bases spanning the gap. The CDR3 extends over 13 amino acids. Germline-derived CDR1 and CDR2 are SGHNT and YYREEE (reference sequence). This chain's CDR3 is CASSLASQETQYF. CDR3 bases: TGTGCCAGCAGCTTAGCGAGCCAAGAGACCCAGTACTTC.

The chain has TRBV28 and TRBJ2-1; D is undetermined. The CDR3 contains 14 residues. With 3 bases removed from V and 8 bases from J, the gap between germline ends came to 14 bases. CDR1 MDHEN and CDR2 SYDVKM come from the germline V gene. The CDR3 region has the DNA TGTGCCAGCAGTTTGGGCTATCGTGGCGATGAGCAGTTCTTC. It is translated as CASSLGYRGDEQFF.

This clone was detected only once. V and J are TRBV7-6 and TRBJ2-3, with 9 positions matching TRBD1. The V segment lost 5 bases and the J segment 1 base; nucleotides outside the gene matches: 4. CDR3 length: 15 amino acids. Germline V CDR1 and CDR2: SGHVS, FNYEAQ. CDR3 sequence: CASSRRQGGTDTQYF. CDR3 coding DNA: TGTGCCAGCAGCCGTAGACAGGGGGGCACAGATACGCAGTATTTT.

In DNA form, the CDR3 reads TGCGCCAGCAGCACCGGGACAGGGCAGGCATCACCCCTCCACTTT. This encodes CASSTGTGQASPLHF. The chain has TRBV5-1 and TRBJ1-6; 9 nucleotides match TRBD1. The CDR3 has 15 amino acids. Germline-derived CDR1 and CDR2 are SGHRS and YFSETQ. V lost 4 bases and J lost 10; bases outside the gene matches: 9. Complete variable domain (other parts from reference TRBV5-1 and TRBJ1-6): KAGVTQTPRYLIKTRGQQVTLSCSPISGHRSVSWYQQTPGQGLQFLFEYFSETQRNKGNFPGRFSGRQFSNSRSEMNVSTLELGDSALYLCASSTGTGQASPLHFGNGTRLTVT.

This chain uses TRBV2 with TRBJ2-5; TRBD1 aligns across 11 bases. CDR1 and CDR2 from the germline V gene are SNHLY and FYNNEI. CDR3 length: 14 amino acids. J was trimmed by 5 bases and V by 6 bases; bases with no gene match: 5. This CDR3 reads CASSPDRGQETQYF. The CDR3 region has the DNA TGTGCCAGCAGCCCGGACAGGGGGCAGGAGACCCAGTACTTC. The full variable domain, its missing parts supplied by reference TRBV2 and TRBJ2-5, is EPEVTQTPSHQVTQMGQEVILRCVPISNHLYFYWYRQILGQKVEFLVSFYNNEISEKSEIFDDQFSVERPDGSNFTLKIRSTKLEDSAMYFCASSPDRGQETQYFGPGTRLLVL.

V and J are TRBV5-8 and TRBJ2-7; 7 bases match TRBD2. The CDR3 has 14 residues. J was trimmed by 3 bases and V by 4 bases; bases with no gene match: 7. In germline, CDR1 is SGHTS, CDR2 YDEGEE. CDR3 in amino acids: CASSLGRVVYEQYF. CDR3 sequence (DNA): TGTGCCAGCAGCCTAGGGAGGGTGGTCTACGAGCAGTACTTC.

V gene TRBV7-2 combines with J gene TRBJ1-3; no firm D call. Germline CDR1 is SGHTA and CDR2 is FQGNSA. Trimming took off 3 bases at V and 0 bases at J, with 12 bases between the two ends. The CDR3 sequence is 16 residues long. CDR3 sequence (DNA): TGTGCCAGCAGCTTTCCTTACAAATTCTCTGGAAACACCATATATTTT. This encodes CASSFPYKFSGNTIYF.

The CDR3 sequence is CASSSFAGETQYF. DNA of the CDR3: TGTGCCAGCAGTTCGTTTGCAGGAGAGACCCAGTACTTC. This chain links TRBV28 with TRBJ2-5, with D unclear. Between the trimmed V and J ends, which lost 4 bases and 4 bases, there was a span of 10 bases. Germline CDR1 and CDR2: MDHEN and SYDVKM. The length of the CDR3 is 13 residues.

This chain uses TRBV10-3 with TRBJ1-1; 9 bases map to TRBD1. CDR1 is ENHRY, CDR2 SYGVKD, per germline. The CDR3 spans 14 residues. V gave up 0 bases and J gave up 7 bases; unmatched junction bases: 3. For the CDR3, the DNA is TGTGCCATCAGTGAGTCGGACAGGGGTCTTGAAGCTTTCTTT. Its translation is CAISESDRGLEAFF.

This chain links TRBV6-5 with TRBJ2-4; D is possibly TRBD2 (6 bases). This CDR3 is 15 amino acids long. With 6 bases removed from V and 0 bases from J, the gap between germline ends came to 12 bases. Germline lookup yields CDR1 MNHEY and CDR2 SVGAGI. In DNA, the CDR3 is TGTGCCAGCAGCAGGCGGGGCCTAGCCAAAAACATTCAGTACTTC. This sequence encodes CASSRRGLAKNIQYF.

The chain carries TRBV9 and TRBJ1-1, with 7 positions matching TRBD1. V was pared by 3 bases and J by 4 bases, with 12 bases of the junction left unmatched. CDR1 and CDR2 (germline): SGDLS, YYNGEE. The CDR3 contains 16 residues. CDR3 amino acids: CASSDVGIPGGTEAFF. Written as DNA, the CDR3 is TGTGCCAGCAGCGACGTGGGGATCCCAGGGGGCACTGAAGCTTTCTTT.

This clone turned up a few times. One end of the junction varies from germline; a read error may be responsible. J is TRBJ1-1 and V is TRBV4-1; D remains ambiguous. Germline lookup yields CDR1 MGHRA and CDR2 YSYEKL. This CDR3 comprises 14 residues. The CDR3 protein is CASRQAGWNTEAFF. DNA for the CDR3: TGCGCCAGCAGACAAGCAGGTTGGAACACTGAAGCTTTCTTT.